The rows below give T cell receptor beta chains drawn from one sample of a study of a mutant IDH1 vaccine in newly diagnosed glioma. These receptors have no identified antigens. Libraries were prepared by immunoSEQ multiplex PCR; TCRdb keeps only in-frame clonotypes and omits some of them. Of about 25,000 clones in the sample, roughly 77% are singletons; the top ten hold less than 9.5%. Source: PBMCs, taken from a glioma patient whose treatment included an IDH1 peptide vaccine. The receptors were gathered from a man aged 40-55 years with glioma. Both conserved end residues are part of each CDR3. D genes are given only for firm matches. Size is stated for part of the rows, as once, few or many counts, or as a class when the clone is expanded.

cdr3_nt: TGCAGCGTTATGGGGGGGGCGAACACCGGGGAGCTGTTTTTT
cdr3_aa: CSVMGGANTGELFF
d_call: TRBD2
clone_size: few
v_call: TRBV29-1
j_call: TRBJ2-2

cdr3_nt: TGTGCCAGCAGCGGCCTAGTTATGGACTATGGCTACACCTTC
cdr3_aa: CASSGLVMDYGYTF
d_call: NA
clone_size: NA
v_call: TRBV9
j_call: TRBJ1-2

cdr3_nt: TGTGCCAGCAGCTTCGAGGGGGATCAGCCCCAGCATTTT
cdr3_aa: CASSFEGDQPQHF
d_call: NA
clone_size: NA
v_call: TRBV7-9
j_call: TRBJ1-5

cdr3_nt: TGTGCCAGCAGCTCCCCAGGGGCCCCAGGGGGTCATGGCTACACCTTC
cdr3_aa: CASSSPGAPGGHGYTF
d_call: TRBD1
clone_size: NA
v_call: TRBV7-2
j_call: TRBJ1-2

cdr3_nt: TGTGCCAGTGGGGACCCGGGAGGGCCGAACACCGGGGAGCTGTTTTTT
cdr3_aa: CASGDPGGPNTGELFF
d_call: TRBD2
clone_size: NA
v_call: TRBV11-2
j_call: TRBJ2-2

cdr3_nt: TGCGCCAGCAGTGAAGCTGGGGGCCGCGAGCAGTACTTC
cdr3_aa: CASSEAGGREQYF
d_call: NA
clone_size: NA
v_call: TRBV10-2
j_call: TRBJ2-7

cdr3_nt: TGTGCCAGCAGCTACGGATTAACGAACACTGAAGCTTTCTTT
cdr3_aa: CASSYGLTNTEAFF
d_call: NA
clone_size: few
v_call: TRBV13
j_call: TRBJ1-1

cdr3_nt: TGTGCCAGCAGTGAAGGGACAGGCACAGATACGCAGTATTTT
cdr3_aa: CASSEGTGTDTQYF
d_call: NA
clone_size: NA
v_call: TRBV2
j_call: TRBJ2-3

cdr3_nt: TGTGCCAGCAGCTATAATCAGGGGGTTACTGAAGCTTTCTTT
cdr3_aa: CASSYNQGVTEAFF
d_call: TRBD1
clone_size: NA
v_call: TRBV11-3
j_call: TRBJ1-1

cdr3_nt: TGCAGCGTTGGTGGGGAGTCGTTTCGGGAGCTGTTTTTT
cdr3_aa: CSVGGESFRELFF
d_call: NA
clone_size: NA
v_call: TRBV29-1
j_call: TRBJ2-2

cdr3_nt: TGTGCCAGCAGTTACCAGCGGGACACCGGGGAGCTGTTTTTT
cdr3_aa: CASSYQRDTGELFF
d_call: NA
clone_size: NA
v_call: TRBV6-6
j_call: TRBJ2-2

cdr3_nt: TGTGCCAGCAGGCGTCGGACTAGCGGGACTTACAATGAGCAGTTCTTC
cdr3_aa: CASRRRTSGTYNEQFF
d_call: TRBD2
clone_size: NA
v_call: TRBV5-8
j_call: TRBJ2-1

cdr3_nt: TGCGCCAGCAGCTTACTAGCGGGAGATGTGGCCGGGGAGCTGTTTTTT
cdr3_aa: CASSLLAGDVAGELFF
d_call: TRBD2
clone_size: few
v_call: TRBV5-1
j_call: TRBJ2-2

cdr3_nt: TGTGCCAGCAGCGGAGGGGCTGGGAGAGGAGGAAACATTCAGTACTTC
cdr3_aa: CASSGGAGRGGNIQYF
d_call: NA
clone_size: NA
v_call: TRBV7-8
j_call: TRBJ2-4

cdr3_nt: TGTGCCAGCAGTGACCAGTGGAACACTGAAGCTTTCTTT
cdr3_aa: CASSDQWNTEAFF
d_call: NA
clone_size: NA
v_call: TRBV2
j_call: TRBJ1-1

cdr3_nt: TGCGCCAGCAGCTTGGGCGGGGGGGCGAATGAAAAACTGTTTTTT
cdr3_aa: CASSLGGGANEKLFF
d_call: NA
clone_size: NA
v_call: TRBV5-1
j_call: TRBJ1-4

cdr3_nt: TGTGCCAGCAGCTTGGACCCAGTTGGGGCAGGAGATACGCAGTATTTT
cdr3_aa: CASSLDPVGAGDTQYF
d_call: NA
clone_size: NA
v_call: TRBV5-4
j_call: TRBJ2-3

cdr3_nt: TGTGCCAGCAGCTTAGCTTCATGGGAGAGGGGTAGCAATGAGCAGTTCTTC
cdr3_aa: CASSLASWERGSNEQFF
d_call: NA
clone_size: NA
v_call: TRBV7-2
j_call: TRBJ2-1

cdr3_nt: TGCGCCAGCAGCCAAGTCGCGACAACTAACTATGGCTACACCTTC
cdr3_aa: CASSQVATTNYGYTF
d_call: NA
clone_size: NA
v_call: TRBV4-1
j_call: TRBJ1-2

cdr3_nt: TGTGCCAGCAGCCGGCAGGTGAGCAATCAGCCCCAGCATTTT
cdr3_aa: CASSRQVSNQPQHF
d_call: NA
clone_size: NA
v_call: TRBV6-1
j_call: TRBJ1-5

cdr3_nt: TGCAGTGCTGCGGGGGCCCGACATGAGTTCTTC
cdr3_aa: CSAAGARHEFF
d_call: NA
clone_size: NA
v_call: TRBV20-1
j_call: TRBJ2-1

cdr3_nt: TGCGCCAGCAGCCAACCACAAGTGGGGACTAGGACCACCGGGGAGCTGTTTTTT
cdr3_aa: CASSQPQVGTRTTGELFF
d_call: TRBD2
clone_size: NA
v_call: TRBV4-1
j_call: TRBJ2-2

cdr3_nt: TGTGCCACCTCCGGGACTAGCGGAGTTTACGAGCAGTACTTC
cdr3_aa: CATSGTSGVYEQYF
d_call: TRBD2
clone_size: once
v_call: TRBV19
j_call: TRBJ2-7

cdr3_nt: TGTGCCAGCAGTCTGCTTAACCCGGGGGGACGCGGCTACACCTTC
cdr3_aa: CASSLLNPGGRGYTF
d_call: NA
clone_size: NA
v_call: TRBV6-5
j_call: TRBJ1-2

cdr3_nt: TGTGCCAGCAGCCCCCTTGGGGCAGGATTAAAAGTGACACTGGACGGCTACACCTTC
cdr3_aa: CASSPLGAGLKVTLDGYTF
d_call: NA
clone_size: NA
v_call: TRBV11-2
j_call: TRBJ1-2

cdr3_nt: TGCGCCAGCAGCCAAGGCCCACTAGAGGATACGCAGTATTTT
cdr3_aa: CASSQGPLEDTQYF
d_call: NA
clone_size: NA
v_call: TRBV4-3
j_call: TRBJ2-3

cdr3_nt: TGTGCCAGCAGCTTGGCCCGGACAGGGGGCACTGAAGCTTTCTTT
cdr3_aa: CASSLARTGGTEAFF
d_call: TRBD1
clone_size: NA
v_call: TRBV11-2
j_call: TRBJ1-1

cdr3_nt: TGTGCCAGCAGCGTAGGCAGGGGAGGACACAATGAGCAGTTCTTC
cdr3_aa: CASSVGRGGHNEQFF
d_call: NA
clone_size: once
v_call: TRBV9
j_call: TRBJ2-1

cdr3_nt: TGTGCCAGCTCACCACTCGCGGAGAACACCGGGGAGCTGTTTTTT
cdr3_aa: CASSPLAENTGELFF
d_call: NA
clone_size: NA
v_call: TRBV18
j_call: TRBJ2-2